The 14 T cell receptor beta chains presented below share a single source sample, sequenced in a study of cytomegalovirus exposure and HLA in healthy donors. Primers: 60 Vbeta forward and 13 Jbeta reverse. Generated by immunoSEQ multiplex PCR, the TCRdb table keeps only in-frame clones and is missing some. This sample has roughly 100,000 clones, with roughly 70% found just once. The sample comprised PBMCs. Receptors originate from a woman in her forties or fifties in good health and CMV-seronegative.

The rearrangement uses TRBV5-6 and TRBJ2-7; 11 bases are a match to TRBD1. The CDR3 spans 15 residues. CDR1 and CDR2 from the germline V gene are SGHDT and YYEEEE. The ends lost 1 base at V and 7 bases at J; junction bases unmatched: 7. The CDR3 DNA follows: TGTGCCAGCAGCTTGTTTGGGACAGGGGGGGGTGAGCAGTACTTC. Amino acids: CASSLFGTGGGEQYF.

The J gene is TRBJ2-3, the V gene TRBV6-5, with D possibly being TRBD2 (5 bases). The CDR3 is made up of 13 amino acids. The germline V gene encodes CDR1 MNHEY and CDR2 SVGAGI. Trimming left V 2 bases short and J 5 bases short, with 8 bases between. The CDR3 loop reads CASSYVGEDTQYF. In nucleotides, the CDR3 is TGTGCCAGCAGTTACGTCGGGGAAGATACGCAGTATTTT.

In its sample, this clone was seen a few times. This chain joins TRBV7-2 and TRBJ2-1; D remains ambiguous. Between the trimmed V and J ends, which lost 1 base and 9 bases, there was a span of 13 bases. The germline CDR1 and CDR2 sequences are SGHTA and FQGNSA. This CDR3 has 14 amino acids. This chain's CDR3 is CASSLEASSSEQFF. The CDR3 coding sequence is TGTGCCAGCAGCTTAGAGGCTAGTAGTAGTGAGCAGTTCTTC.

J is TRBJ2-2 and V is TRBV7-7; possibly TRBD1 for D (5 bases). Between the trimmed V and J ends, which lost 6 bases and 5 bases, there was a span of 13 bases. CDR3 length equals 14 residues. Germline V CDR1 and CDR2: SSHAT, FNYEAQ (reference sequence). The CDR3 reads CASSIQSGTGELFF. The CDR3 DNA reads TGTGCCAGCAGTATTCAATCAGGGACCGGGGAGCTGTTTTTT.

This clone has a single count. The chain recombines TRBV10-1 with TRBJ2-3, with D tentatively TRBD1 (6 bases). This CDR3 is 13 amino acids long. CDR1 and CDR2 from the germline V gene are WNHNN and SYGVQD (reference sequence). Between the trimmed V and J ends, which lost 7 bases and 5 bases, there was a span of 13 bases. CDR3 loop: CASKAGAKDTQYF. The DNA for the CDR3 is TGCGCCAGCAAGGCAGGGGCAAAAGATACGCAGTATTTT.

J is TRBJ2-5 and V is TRBV2; D is uncertain. Deletions cut 0 bases from V and 3 bases from J, with 11 bases between. The CDR3 contains 15 residues. Germline CDR1 and CDR2: SNHLY and FYNNEI. Here the CDR3 reads CASSEASLTEETQYF. In nucleotides, the CDR3 is TGTGCCAGCAGTGAAGCGAGTTTAACCGAAGAGACCCAGTACTTC. Complete variable domain (other parts from reference TRBV2 and TRBJ2-5): EPEVTQTPSHQVTQMGQEVILRCVPISNHLYFYWYRQILGQKVEFLVSFYNNEISEKSEIFDDQFSVERPDGSNFTLKIRSTKLEDSAMYFCASSEASLTEETQYFGPGTRLLVL.

In its sample, this clone was seen a few times. CDR3 nucleotides: TGCAGCGTTGAAGAGGGGCCTCCCTACGAGCAGTACTTC. Its translation: CSVEEGPPYEQYF. The chain couples TRBV29-1 to TRBJ2-7, with a weak D call TRBD1 (5 bases). The CDR3 loop spans 13 amino acids. V lost 0 bases to trimming and J lost 2 bases, with 8 bases between them. Germline V gene data show CDR1 as SQVTM and CDR2 as ANQGSEA.

The chain uses TRBV25-1 and TRBJ2-7; TRBD1 might be the D (5 bases). Deletions cut 4 bases from V and 5 bases from J, with 9 bases between. This CDR3 contains 12 residues. Looked up from germline, CDR1 is MGHDK and CDR2 is SYGVNS. The CDR3 loop is CASSAPGNEQYF. The CDR3 DNA reads as TGTGCCAGCAGTGCCCCAGGGAACGAGCAGTACTTC.

V usage is TRBV7-9 and J usage is TRBJ1-2; 9 bases align to TRBD1. J gave up 9 bases and V 3 bases, and 2 bases lay outside the gene matches. The germline V gene has CDR1 SEHNR and CDR2 FQNEAQ (reference sequence). CDR3 length equals 12 residues. The CDR3 is CASSLGQGSYTF. The CDR3 DNA sequence: TGTGCCAGCAGCTTGGGACAGGGTAGCTACACCTTC.

This clone turned up a few times. V and J are TRBV5-8 and TRBJ2-7, with TRBD1 matching over 7 bases. Germline CDR1 reads SGHTS; CDR2 reads YDEGEE. The V segment lost 0 bases and the J segment 7 bases; nucleotides outside the gene matches: 7. There are 14 residues in the CDR3. The CDR3 here is CASSLDRQGEEQYF. CDR3 in DNA: TGTGCCAGCAGCTTGGACCGGCAGGGGGAAGAGCAGTACTTC.

This sequence joins TRBV2 and TRBJ2-1; weak D call: TRBD2 (5 bases). With 3 bases removed from V and 6 bases from J, the gap between germline ends came to 9 bases. This CDR3 has 13 residues. Germline-derived CDR1 and CDR2 are SNHLY and FYNNEI. CDR3 sequence reads: CASSDFRGNEQFF. The CDR3 region has the DNA TGTGCCAGCAGTGATTTCCGGGGCAATGAGCAGTTCTTC.

The rearrangement uses TRBV13 and TRBJ1-2; a weak D match, TRBD1 (5 bases). Germline CDR1 PRHDT, CDR2 FYEKMQ (reference sequence). The CDR3 runs to 14 residues. Trimming took off 5 bases at V and 5 bases at J, with 15 bases between the two ends. The CDR3 sequence: CASSKSRDLYGYTF. In DNA, the CDR3 is TGTGCCAGCAGCAAGTCCAGGGATTTATATGGCTACACCTTC.

J is TRBJ1-4 and V is TRBV5-1, with 7 bases aligning to TRBD1. Germline values: CDR1 SGHRS, CDR2 YFSETQ. The J segment lost 0 bases and the V segment lost 6 bases, leaving 2 bases of the junction unmatched. The CDR3 is 14 amino acids. CDR3 loop: CASTTGATNEKLFF. The CDR3 region has the DNA TGCGCCAGCACCACAGGGGCAACTAATGAAAAACTGTTTTTT.

The V and J genes are TRBV6-5 and TRBJ1-2, with 7 bases fitting TRBD1. This CDR3 has 13 residues. Germline V lookup: CDR1 MNHEY, CDR2 SVGAGI. Unmatched junction bases numbered 8, after V lost 6 bases and J lost 7 bases. As DNA, the CDR3 is TGTGCCAGCAGGAAAGGGGGCGAAGGTGGCTACACCTTC. Translation gives CASRKGGEGGYTF.